Shown below are 16 T cell receptor beta chains from a single sample sequenced in a study of blood T cell repertoires in COVID-19 (dated by TCRdb to 2020 to 2021). Libraries were constructed by the immunoSEQ multiplex PCR assay. TCRdb limited this immuneACCESS table to in-frame rearrangements with V and J called. A share of clones is missing; checked studies link under half to unresolved V genes, and the rest is unexplained. This sample comprises about 100,000 clones, around four fifths of them detected only once. The ten largest clones capture roughly 13% of the sample. The sequencing input was peripheral blood. These receptors came from a man aged 50-59 years with active or convalescent COVID-19.

The chain combines TRBV29-1 with TRBJ2-1, with D perhaps matching TRBD2 (6 bases). The CDR3 extends over 12 amino acids. Trimming removed 3 bases at V and 10 bases at J, with 13 bases between. CDR1 is SQVTM, CDR2 ANQGSEA, per germline. The CDR3 loop reads CSVDIAGNEQFF. The CDR3 DNA reads TGCAGCGTTGATATTGCGGGAAACGAGCAGTTCTTC.

V is TRBV28 and J is TRBJ1-5; TRBD1 aligns across 7 bases. This CDR3 region has 15 residues. Germline CDR1 MDHEN, CDR2 SYDVKM. J lost 1 base, V lost 6 bases, and 6 bases had no gene match. CDR3 coding DNA: TGTGCCAGCAGCACCAGACAGGGAAGCAATCAGCCCCAGCATTTT. Its protein is CASSTRQGSNQPQHF.

The V call is TRBV24-1, the J call TRBJ2-7; unclear D gene. The CDR3 runs 13 residues. CDR1 and CDR2 (germline): KGHDR, SFDVKD. The V end lost 4 bases, the J end lost 4 bases, and 10 bases lay between the germline ends. CDR3 DNA: TGTGCCACCAGTGACGGTCATCGATACGAGCAGTACTTC. Translation gives CATSDGHRYEQYF.

The chain uses TRBV29-1 and TRBJ2-7; possibly TRBD2 for D (7 bases). The CDR3 is made up of 14 amino acids. CDR1 and CDR2 (germline): SQVTM, ANQGSEA. Between the trimmed V and J ends, which lost 8 bases and 5 bases, there was a span of 22 bases. CDR3 sequence reads: CSCLGGPDMDEQYF. CDR3 nucleotide sequence: TGCAGCTGTCTGGGGGGGCCAGACATGGACGAGCAGTACTTC.

This chain connects TRBV5-1 to TRBJ2-2, with a possible D match to TRBD2 (7 bases). The V end was cut by 4 bases, the J end by 2 bases, with 12 bases between. The CDR3 has 15 amino acids. CDR1 and CDR2 from the germline V gene are SGHRS and YFSETQ. DNA of the CDR3: TGCGCCAGCAGCCCCGGGGGGCCTAACACCGGGGAGCTGTTTTTT. Translated, it gives CASSPGGPNTGELFF.

The chain joins TRBV19 to TRBJ2-7; D not resolved. Per the germline V gene, CDR1 is LNHDA and CDR2 is SQIVND (reference sequence). Trimming shortened V by 4 bases and J by 3 bases, and 10 bases separated the two germline ends. The CDR3 totals 13 residues. The CDR3 sequence is CASSSEGVYEQYF. The CDR3 DNA reads as TGTGCCAGTAGTAGTGAAGGAGTCTACGAGCAGTACTTC.

The chain has TRBV12-5 and TRBJ2-2; TRBD1 aligns across 7 bases. V lost 5 bases and J lost 7; bases outside the gene matches: 4. Germline V gene data show CDR1 as LGHNT and CDR2 as FRNRAP. CDR3 length: 13 residues. The CDR3 DNA is TGTGCTAGTGGTACCAGGGGGTACGGGGAGCTGTTTTTT. It yields the protein CASGTRGYGELFF.

A note on this clone: Other DNA sequences from this sample encode an identical CDR3 as well. This sequence joins TRBV7-3 and TRBJ1-2; 8 bases match TRBD1. V dropped 3 bases and J dropped 7; count of bases not matched to a gene: 4. The CDR3 runs to 13 residues. Germline CDR1 is SGHTA and CDR2 is FQGTGA. The CDR3 spells CASSFDRGGGYTF. CDR3 sequence (DNA): TGTGCCAGCAGCTTTGACAGGGGTGGTGGCTACACCTTC.

This chain uses TRBV7-9 with TRBJ2-1; 10 bases map to TRBD2. CDR3 size: 13 residues. The V segment lost 4 bases and the J segment 10 bases; nucleotides outside the gene matches: 4. Germline assignment: CDR1 SEHNR and CDR2 FQNEAQ (reference sequence). This chain's CDR3 is CASSWGGLAEQFF. CDR3 sequence (DNA): TGTGCCAGCAGCTGGGGGGGACTAGCGGAGCAGTTCTTC.

The rearrangement uses TRBV18 and TRBJ2-1; D may be TRBD2 (7 bases). CDR1 and CDR2 (germline): KGHSH, LQKENI. Trimming cost V 3 bases and J 0 bases, with 15 bases left between them. The CDR3 is made up of 17 amino acids. CDR3: CASSPPGGASSYNEQFF. CDR3 DNA sequence: TGTGCCAGCTCACCCCCTGGGGGGGCGAGCTCCTACAATGAGCAGTTCTTC.

In its sample, this clone was seen a few times. The CDR3 coding sequence is TGTGCCAGCAGCGACGTCGTCCCATTGCGGGGCTACACCTTC. Its translation is CASSDVVPLRGYTF. The chain uses TRBV7-9 and TRBJ1-2; D uncertain. CDR1 and CDR2 from the germline V gene are SEHNR and FQNEAQ (reference sequence). The CDR3 has 14 residues. Trimming stripped 5 bases from V and 8 bases from J, with 18 bases between.

V gene TRBV19 combines with J gene TRBJ2-5, with TRBD2 matching over 12 bases. The germline gives CDR1 LNHDA, CDR2 SQIVND (reference sequence). CDR3 length equals 14 residues. V lost 4 bases, J lost 3 bases, and 0 bases stayed unmatched. The CDR3 region is CASSRLAGEETQYF. The CDR3 nucleotides read TGTGCCAGTAGTAGACTAGCGGGGGAAGAGACCCAGTACTTC.

This clone was recorded only once. The gene calls are TRBV27 and TRBJ1-6; the D gene is possibly TRBD1 (6 bases). The germline V gene has CDR1 MNHEY and CDR2 SMNVEV (reference sequence). V was trimmed by 4 bases and J by 7 bases, leaving 8 bases between them. The CDR3 sequence is 13 residues long. DNA of the CDR3: TGTGCCAGCAGTTCAGGGGTCAATTCACCCCTCCACTTT. Protein sequence: CASSSGVNSPLHF.

V and J are TRBV4-1 and TRBJ2-5; D is undetermined. From germline, CDR1 is MGHRA and CDR2 YSYEKL. CDR3 length: 15 residues. V was trimmed by 1 base and J by 5 bases, leaving 14 bases between them. This chain's CDR3 is CASSQARSAPETQYF. The CDR3 bases are TGCGCCAGCAGCCAAGCCCGATCTGCGCCGGAGACCCAGTACTTC.

This sequence joins TRBV9 and TRBJ2-2; 8 bases align to TRBD1. The CDR3 extends over 14 amino acids. V gave up 3 bases and J gave up 7 bases; unmatched junction bases: 5. Germline V gene sequence: CDR1 SGDLS, CDR2 YYNGEE. Written as DNA, the CDR3 is TGTGCCAGCAGCGCAGGGGGCGCGGGCGGGGAGCTGTTTTTT. Translating gives CASSAGGAGGELFF.

CDR3 sequence (DNA): TGTGCCAGCAGTGCTAGCGGGACATCGGCCAAAAACATTCAGTACTTC. Translation: CASSASGTSAKNIQYF. J is TRBJ2-4 and V is TRBV6-1; 9 nucleotides line up with TRBD2. J lost 1 base, V lost 4 bases, and 5 bases had no gene match. The CDR3 is made up of 16 amino acids. Germline V gene data show CDR1 as MNHNS and CDR2 as SASEGT.